Below, 13 T cell receptor beta chains from the same sample are listed, as sequenced in a study of cytotoxic CD8 clonotypes in ibrutinib-treated CLL. The method was immunoSEQ multiplex PCR; TCRdb's version includes in-frame clones alone and lacks a portion of them. The data contain roughly 150,000 clones, around 76% of them singletons. Source: PBMCs, taken after 24 months of ibrutinib treatment. The source of these receptors is a human donor with chronic lymphocytic leukemia.

The chain recombines TRBV5-8 with TRBJ2-5; D gene uncertain. The length of the CDR3 is 13 residues. Per the germline V gene, CDR1 is SGHTS and CDR2 is YDEGEE. V lost 1 base and J lost 7, with 11 bases in between. CDR3 sequence reads: CASSLRIRGTQYF. The CDR3 nucleotides are TGTGCCAGCAGCTTGAGGATCCGAGGGACCCAGTACTTC.

This clone was counted once. The chain links TRBV5-1 to TRBJ1-3; D unclear. Trimming pared 0 bases from V and 1 base from J, leaving 8 bases between. This CDR3 is built from 15 residues. Germline V CDR1 and CDR2: SGHRS, YFSETQ. The chain's CDR3 is CASSLGRPSGNTIYF. The CDR3 nucleotides read TGCGCCAGCAGCTTGGGGCGACCGTCTGGAAACACCATATATTTT.

V gene TRBV19 combines with J gene TRBJ2-7, with D perhaps matching TRBD1 (6 bases). The CDR3 is made up of 12 amino acids. In germline, CDR1 is LNHDA, CDR2 SQIVND (reference sequence). V lost 5 bases and J lost 5, with 10 bases in between. The CDR3, as DNA: TGTGCCAGTAGTCTCGGGACACACGAGCAGTACTTC. It encodes CASSLGTHEQYF.

This clone was counted a single time. The chain carries TRBV7-2 and TRBJ2-1; a possible D gene is TRBD2 (6 bases). This CDR3 contains 15 residues. Germline V gives CDR1 SGHTA, CDR2 FQGNSA. Trimming shortened V by 2 bases and J by 8 bases, and 16 bases separated the two germline ends. The CDR3 is CASSLWGSGTDEQFF. CDR3 coding DNA: TGTGCCAGCAGCTTATGGGGTAGCGGTACGGATGAGCAGTTCTTC.

The table lists this clone with many counts. The chain is built from TRBV4-2 and TRBJ1-2; D perhaps matches TRBD1 (6 bases). Per germline, CDR1 LGHNA and CDR2 YNFKEQ. The CDR3 consists of 17 residues. Trimming stripped 0 bases from V and 0 bases from J, with 14 bases between. The CDR3: CASSQDQLGAPNYGYTF. The CDR3 nucleotides are TGTGCCAGCAGCCAAGATCAGTTGGGGGCTCCTAACTATGGCTACACCTTC.

The rearrangement joins TRBV12-5 to TRBJ2-5; D is perhaps TRBD1 (6 bases). Trimming took off 6 bases at V and 1 base at J, with 9 bases between the two ends. Germline V gene data show CDR1 as LGHNT and CDR2 as FRNRAP. This CDR3 is built from 13 residues. The CDR3 region has the DNA TGTGCTAGTGGCAAGGGGGTCCAAGAGACCCAGTACTTC. This encodes CASGKGVQETQYF.

The chain uses TRBV18 and TRBJ1-3; D perhaps matches TRBD1 (6 bases). Trimming left V 6 bases short and J 0 bases short, with 12 bases between. This CDR3 region has 15 residues. CDR1 and CDR2 from the germline V gene are KGHSH and LQKENI. The chain's CDR3 is CASSGGQSSGNTIYF. For the CDR3, the DNA is TGTGCCAGCTCCGGGGGGCAGAGCTCTGGAAACACCATATATTTT.

The J gene is TRBJ2-5, the V gene TRBV28, with a weak D call TRBD2 (6 bases). The length of the CDR3 is 16 residues. The V end was cut by 3 bases, the J end by 2 bases, with 16 bases between. CDR1 MDHEN and CDR2 SYDVKM come from the germline V gene. The DNA of the CDR3 is TGTGCCAGCAGTTTTTTAGAGTTTGGGAGGCAAGAGACCCAGTACTTC. It is translated as CASSFLEFGRQETQYF.

The rearrangement uses TRBV14 and TRBJ1-1; tentative D call: TRBD1 (5 bases). In germline, CDR1 is SGHDN, CDR2 FVKESK. The CDR3 extends over 18 amino acids. Trimming left V 1 base short and J 3 bases short, with 21 bases between. Here the CDR3 reads CASSQVGTWGVRDTEAFF. CDR3 sequence (DNA): TGTGCCAGCAGCCAAGTCGGGACTTGGGGGGTGAGGGACACTGAAGCTTTCTTT. The variable domain in full, completed from reference TRBV14 and TRBJ1-1, reads EAGVTQFPSHSVIEKGQTVTLRCDPISGHDNLYWYRRVMGKEIKFLLHFVKESKQDESGMPNNRFLAERTGGTYSTLKVQPAELEDSGVYFCASSQVGTWGVRDTEAFFGQGTRLTVV.

This chain connects TRBV25-1 to TRBJ1-3; TRBD1 might be the D (5 bases). This CDR3 comprises 17 residues. The germline V gene has CDR1 MGHDK and CDR2 SYGVNS. Trimming cost V 5 bases and J 0 bases, with 17 bases left between them. The CDR3 region is CASSPSWGLFSGNTIYF. DNA for the CDR3: TGTGCCAGCAGTCCCAGCTGGGGCCTATTCTCTGGAAACACCATATATTTT.

This clone is a singleton in its sample. The rearrangement uses TRBV18 and TRBJ2-1, with no clear D. CDR3 length: 15 amino acids. Germline V lookup: CDR1 KGHSH, CDR2 LQKENI. The V end lost 3 bases, the J end lost 4 bases, and 13 bases lay between the germline ends. Here the CDR3 reads CASSPQVGTYNEQFF. CDR3 nucleotides: TGTGCCAGCTCACCCCAGGTGGGTACGTACAATGAGCAGTTCTTC.

The table lists this clone with a few counts. V is TRBV6-5 and J is TRBJ2-7; 8 nucleotides match TRBD1. V was clipped by 0 bases and J by 1 base; unmatched bases: 2. In germline, CDR1 is MNHEY, CDR2 SVGAGI. The CDR3 covers 15 residues. The CDR3 is CASSYSGTGSYEQYF. In DNA, the CDR3 is TGTGCCAGCAGTTACTCAGGGACAGGATCCTACGAGCAGTACTTC.

There are many counts of this clone. The genes are TRBV30 and TRBJ1-2; D remains ambiguous. This CDR3 spans 12 amino acids. Trimming stripped 3 bases from V and 2 bases from J, with 7 bases between. The V gene's germline CDR1 is GTSNPN and CDR2 SVGIG (reference sequence). This CDR3 reads CAWSDTNYGYTF. The CDR3, as DNA: TGTGCCTGGAGCGACACCAACTATGGCTACACCTTC.